The entry below describes one T cell receptor beta chain. This record comes from a study of blood T cell repertoires in COVID-19. On the study more broadly: The origin of the acute and convalescent COVID-19 samples was the United States, Italy and Spain. From T cells, B-cell-depleted T cells, or PBMCs came the material, which was cDNA or gDNA.

Followed over time, Seattle patients had been enrolled while infection was active. Trimming pared 7 bases from V and 7 bases from J, leaving 9 bases between. The V gene's germline CDR1 is KGHDR and CDR2 SFDVKD. The CDR3 runs 12 residues. Per the study methods: The authors estimated nucleated cell counts from reference gene primer amplification. The assay was immunoSEQ multiplex PCR, and TCRdb's table has in-frame clones only and misses some. The V and J calls and clone size are taken from that table; D and trimming were inferred from the DNA. The sample comprises about 73,000 clones, more than 70% of which are singletons, and 2% to 2.5% rests with the top ten.

This chain joins TRBV24-1 and TRBJ2-2, with a weak D call TRBD1 (5 bases). This TCR derives from a man between 65 and 80 years old with COVID-19, enrolled during active disease. The sample taken for sequencing was peripheral blood. The CDR3 reads CATSYDSGELFF. CDR3 nucleotide sequence: TGTGCCACCAGCTACGACAGCGGGGAGCTGTTTTTT.